Listed here are 11 T cell receptor beta chains from one sample, sequenced in a study of blood T cell repertoires in COVID-19 (dated by TCRdb to the early 2020s). The method was the immunoSEQ multiplex PCR assay. The source is immuneACCESS, and TCRdb retained only in-frame sequences with V and J called. Part of the clones is not carried over; for the studies checked, unresolved V genes explain less than half of this, and the remainder is unexplained. The sample yields some 350,000 clones; 85% to 90% were counted once. The top ten constitute about 6.5% of the sample. Sequenced sample: peripheral blood. These receptors were obtained from a young man with active or convalescent COVID-19.

The chain links TRBV7-9 to TRBJ2-1, with 7 bases identical to TRBD2. Trimming at V came to 1 base and at J to 2 bases, leaving 11 bases not matched to a gene. The CDR3 has 18 residues. CDR1 SEHNR and CDR2 FQNEAQ come from the germline V gene (reference sequence). The DNA for the CDR3 is TGTGCCAGCAGCTTAGTGTCGGCTAGCGGAGGAACCTACAATGAGCAGTTCTTC. Translated, it gives CASSLVSASGGTYNEQFF.

The chain links TRBV19 to TRBJ2-1; TRBD2 agrees at 10 bases. Germline CDR1 reads LNHDA; CDR2 reads SQIVND (reference sequence). J gave up 9 bases and V 7 bases, and 15 bases lay outside the gene matches. The CDR3 extends over 16 amino acids. DNA for the CDR3: TGTGCCAGTACGCTAACTCCCAGCGGGGGGGCACGTGAGCAGTTCTTC. Translation: CASTLTPSGGAREQFF.

The V and J genes are TRBV11-2 and TRBJ1-5, with 11 bases that match TRBD1. The V and J ends lost 5 bases and 7 bases, in that order; junction bases with no gene match: 7. CDR1 and CDR2 (germline): SGHAT, FQNNGV. The CDR3 length is 15 residues. The CDR3: CASSRDRGDGQPQHF. CDR3 sequence (DNA): TGTGCCAGCAGCCGGGACAGGGGGGATGGCCAGCCCCAGCATTTT.

The gene calls are TRBV27 and TRBJ2-1, with 10 bases aligning to TRBD2. V lost 8 bases, J lost 4 bases, and 8 bases stayed unmatched. The CDR3 loop spans 15 amino acids. From germline, CDR1 is MNHEY and CDR2 SMNVEV (reference sequence). The chain's CDR3 is CASSLGLADYNEQFF. The CDR3 region has the DNA TGTGCCAGCTCCTTAGGACTAGCGGATTACAATGAGCAGTTCTTC.

The chain links TRBV4-1 to TRBJ2-5; D gene uncertain. Per the germline V gene, CDR1 is MGHRA and CDR2 is YSYEKL. Deletions cut 1 base from V and 5 bases from J, with 11 bases between. This CDR3 comprises 14 residues. CDR3 sequence (DNA): TGCGCCAGCAGCCAAGGGCAGTTGGAGGAGACCCAGTACTTC. Translating it yields CASSQGQLEETQYF.

The chain employs TRBV27 and TRBJ2-2, with 14 bases that match TRBD2. Germline CDR1 is MNHEY and CDR2 is SMNVEV (reference sequence). The CDR3 spans 18 residues. Trimming at V came to 6 bases and at J to 6 bases, leaving 12 bases not matched to a gene. The CDR3 reads CASSWTGLAGGSSGELFF. The CDR3 DNA follows: TGTGCCAGCAGCTGGACCGGACTAGCGGGGGGTTCGTCCGGGGAGCTGTTTTTT.

This chain connects TRBV28 to TRBJ2-5; D might be TRBD2 (7 bases). The CDR3 is made up of 18 amino acids. Trimming stripped 4 bases from V and 3 bases from J, with 24 bases between. The V gene's germline CDR1 is MDHEN and CDR2 SYDVKM. In nucleotides, the CDR3 is TGTGCCAGCAGTTCACCGGGGGGCGGCCCTGCAATTAAAGAGACCCAGTACTTC. Encoded protein: CASSSPGGGPAIKETQYF.

The J gene is TRBJ2-1, the V gene TRBV19, with TRBD2 identical over 11 bases. Germline V gives CDR1 LNHDA, CDR2 SQIVND (reference sequence). Trimming took 5 bases from V and 6 from J; bases not matched to a gene: 6. The length of the CDR3 is 15 residues. The CDR3: CASSRLAGSGNEQFF. The CDR3 coding sequence is TGTGCCAGTAGTCGACTAGCGGGATCGGGCAATGAGCAGTTCTTC.

The chain carries TRBV25-1 and TRBJ2-5, with a tentative D call TRBD1 (6 bases). Trimming pared 4 bases from V and 5 bases from J, leaving 23 bases between. The CDR3 has 17 residues. Per germline, CDR1 MGHDK and CDR2 SYGVNS. The CDR3 region is CASSGTGFSSWIETQYF. In nucleotides, the CDR3 is TGTGCCAGCAGTGGTACAGGGTTTAGCTCTTGGATTGAGACCCAGTACTTC.

J is TRBJ2-7 and V is TRBV14; D is unclear. The V gene lost 1 base and the J gene lost 2 bases, with 9 bases spanning the gap. This CDR3 comprises 14 residues. Per germline, CDR1 SGHDN and CDR2 FVKESK. The DNA for the CDR3 is TGTGCCAGCAGCCAAGGACTCAGAGCCTACGAGCAGTACTTC. It encodes CASSQGLRAYEQYF.

The chain has TRBV30 and TRBJ2-1, with a tentative D call TRBD1 (6 bases). The V gene lost 0 bases and the J gene lost 9 bases, with 18 bases spanning the gap. The CDR3 totals 15 residues. Germline V lookup: CDR1 GTSNPN, CDR2 SVGIG (reference sequence). The CDR3 sequence is CAWSVRLGPDSEQFF. CDR3 DNA: TGTGCCTGGAGTGTACGACTTGGTCCGGACAGTGAGCAGTTCTTC.